The rows below give T cell receptor beta chains drawn from one sample of a study of long-term antiretroviral therapy in people with HIV. Sequencing used immunoSEQ multiplex PCR; TCRdb keeps in-frame clones, though not all of them. Among roughly 17,000 clones listed, more than 75% were seen once. The sequencing here drew on unsorted PBMCs, taken 0.5 years after starting antiretroviral therapy. The receptor set was obtained from a woman in her thirties or forties with HIV. Each CDR3 is given with its conserved first and last residue. A D gene is named only where the DNA matches it firmly. A clone size is listed for some rows: how often the clone was seen (once, few, many), or a class if it is expanded.

cdr3_length,d_call,clone_size,j_call,v_call,cdr3_aa,cdr3_nt
20,-,-,TRBJ2-1,TRBV21-1,CASSTPGTSGPQSSYNEQFF,TGTGCCAGCAGCACCCCCGGGACTAGCGGTCCTCAGAGCTCCTACAATGAGCAGTTCTTC
11,-,-,TRBJ2-3,TRBV7-9,CASTRTDTQYF,TGTGCCAGCACCCGCACAGATACGCAGTATTTT
17,TRBD2,-,TRBJ2-7,TRBV10-2,CASSEPPILAERYEQYF,TGCGCCAGCAGTGAGCCCCCTATACTAGCGGAGCGCTACGAGCAGTACTTC
16,-,-,TRBJ1-4,TRBV7-8,CASSLTLVKTNEKLFF,TGTGCCAGCAGCCTGACCCTAGTAAAAACTAATGAAAAACTGTTTTTT
16,-,medium-sized,TRBJ2-1,TRBV27,CASSSRVGEVYNEQFF,TGTGCCAGCAGTTCCCGGGTGGGCGAAGTCTACAATGAGCAGTTCTTC
14,-,once,TRBJ1-2,TRBV5-6,CASSLLLANYGYTF,TGTGCCAGCAGCTTACTTTTGGCTAACTATGGCTACACCTTC
17,-,-,TRBJ2-5,TRBV10-2,CASSEGQGVYGIETQYF,TGCGCCAGCAGTGAGGGGCAGGGAGTATACGGAATAGAGACCCAGTACTTC
13,-,-,TRBJ1-2,TRBV12-5,CASGLYGDIGYTF,TGTGCTAGTGGTTTGTACGGGGACATCGGCTACACCTTC
14,TRBD2,once,TRBJ2-3,TRBV6-6,CASNLGLAADTQYF,TGTGCCAGCAATCTTGGACTAGCGGCAGATACGCAGTATTTT
13,-,-,TRBJ1-2,TRBV21-1,CASSKWDSYGYTF,TGTGCCAGCAGCAAATGGGACAGTTATGGCTACACCTTC
16,-,-,TRBJ2-7,TRBV18,CASSHSPGLDSYEQYF,TGTGCCAGCTCACATTCCCCGGGTTTAGACTCCTACGAGCAGTACTTC
15,-,-,TRBJ1-1,TRBV6-5,CASSYSQVGDTEAFF,TGTGCCAGCAGTTACTCACAGGTTGGGGACACTGAAGCTTTCTTT